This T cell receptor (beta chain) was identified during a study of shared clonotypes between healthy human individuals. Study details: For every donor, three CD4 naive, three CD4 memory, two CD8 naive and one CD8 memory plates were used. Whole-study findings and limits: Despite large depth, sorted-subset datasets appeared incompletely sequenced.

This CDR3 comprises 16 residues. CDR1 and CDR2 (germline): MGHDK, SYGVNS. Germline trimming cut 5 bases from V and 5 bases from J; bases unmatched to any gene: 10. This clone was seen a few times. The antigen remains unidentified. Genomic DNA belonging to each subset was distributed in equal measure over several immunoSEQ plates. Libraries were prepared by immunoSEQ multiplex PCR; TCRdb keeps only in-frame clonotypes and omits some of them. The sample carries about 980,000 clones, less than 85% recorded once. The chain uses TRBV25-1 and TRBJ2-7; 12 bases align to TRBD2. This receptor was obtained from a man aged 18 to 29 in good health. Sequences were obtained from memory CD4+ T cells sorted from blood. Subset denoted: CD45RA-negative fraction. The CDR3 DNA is TGTGCCAGCAGTTTCCGCTCGACTAGCGGGAGTCACGAGCAGTACTTC. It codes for CASSFRSTSGSHEQYF.